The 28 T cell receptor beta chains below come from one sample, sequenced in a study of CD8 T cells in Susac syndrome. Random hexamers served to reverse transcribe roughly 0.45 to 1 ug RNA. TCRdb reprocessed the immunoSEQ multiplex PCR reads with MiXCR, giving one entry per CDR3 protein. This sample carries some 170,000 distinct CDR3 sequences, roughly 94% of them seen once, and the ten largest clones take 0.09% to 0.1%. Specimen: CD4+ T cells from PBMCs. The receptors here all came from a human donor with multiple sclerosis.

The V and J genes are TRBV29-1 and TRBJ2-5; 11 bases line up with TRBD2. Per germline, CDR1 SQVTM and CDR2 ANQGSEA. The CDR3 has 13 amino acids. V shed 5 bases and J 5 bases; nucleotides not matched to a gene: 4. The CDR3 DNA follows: TGCAGCGTTCTAGCGGGGGGTTGGGAGACCCAGTACTTC. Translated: CSVLAGGWETQYF. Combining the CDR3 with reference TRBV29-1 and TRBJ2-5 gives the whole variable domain SAVISQKPSRDICQRGTSLTIQCQVDSQVTMMFWYRQQPGQSLTLIATANQGSEATYESGFVIDKFPISRPNLTFSTLTVSNMSPEDSSIYLCSVLAGGWETQYFGPGTRLLVL.

This CDR3 is CASSSGPRGTEAFF. DNA for the CDR3: TGTGCCAGCAGTTCGGGCCCGAGAGGCACTGAAGCTTTCTTT. The chain employs TRBV28 and TRBJ1-1; unclear D gene. Trimming cost V 4 bases and J 4 bases, with 13 bases left between them. The length of the CDR3 is 14 residues. Germline V lookup: CDR1 MDHEN, CDR2 SYDVKM. The entire variable domain, with the rest obtained from reference TRBV28 and TRBJ1-1, is as follows: DVKVTQSSRYLVKRTGEKVFLECVQDMDHENMFWYRQDPGLGLRLIYFSYDVKMKEKGDIPEGYSVSREKKERFSLILESASTNQTSMYLCASSSGPRGTEAFFGQGTRLTVV.

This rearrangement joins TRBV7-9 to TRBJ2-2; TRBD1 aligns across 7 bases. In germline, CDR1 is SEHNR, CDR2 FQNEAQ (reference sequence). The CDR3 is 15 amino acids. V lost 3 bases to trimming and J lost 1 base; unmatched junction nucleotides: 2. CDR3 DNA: TGTGCCAGCAGCTTGGGACAGTTGAACACCGGGGAGCTGTTTTTT. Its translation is CASSLGQLNTGELFF.

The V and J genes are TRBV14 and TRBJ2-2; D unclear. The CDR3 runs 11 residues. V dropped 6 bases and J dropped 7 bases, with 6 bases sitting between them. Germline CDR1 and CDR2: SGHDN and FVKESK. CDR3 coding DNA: TGTGCCAGCAGAGTGATCGGGGAGCTGTTTTTT. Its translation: CASRVIGELFF.

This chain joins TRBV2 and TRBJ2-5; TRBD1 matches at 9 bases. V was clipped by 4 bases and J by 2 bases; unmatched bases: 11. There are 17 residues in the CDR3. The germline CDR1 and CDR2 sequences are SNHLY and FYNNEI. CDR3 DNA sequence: TGTGCCAGCAGTGTGATCCAGGACAGGGGAGTACAAGAGACCCAGTACTTC. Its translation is CASSVIQDRGVQETQYF. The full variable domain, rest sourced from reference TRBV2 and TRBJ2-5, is EPEVTQTPSHQVTQMGQEVILRCVPISNHLYFYWYRQILGQKVEFLVSFYNNEISEKSEIFDDQFSVERPDGSNFTLKIRSTKLEDSAMYFCASSVIQDRGVQETQYFGPGTRLLVL.

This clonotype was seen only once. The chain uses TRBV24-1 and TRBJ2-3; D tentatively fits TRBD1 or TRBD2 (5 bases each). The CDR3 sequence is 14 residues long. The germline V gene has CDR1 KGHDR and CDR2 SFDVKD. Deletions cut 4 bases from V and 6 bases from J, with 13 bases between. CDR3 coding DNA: TGTGCCACCAGTGAGGACACGCGGGCTGATACGCAGTATTTT. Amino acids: CATSEDTRADTQYF.

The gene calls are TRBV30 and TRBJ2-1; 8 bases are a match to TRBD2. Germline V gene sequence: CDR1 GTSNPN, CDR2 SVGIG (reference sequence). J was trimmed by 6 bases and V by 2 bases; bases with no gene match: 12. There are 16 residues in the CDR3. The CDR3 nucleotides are TGTGCCTGGAGTCCTACCTCGGGACTAGTCTCCAATGAGCAGTTCTTC. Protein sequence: CAWSPTSGLVSNEQFF.

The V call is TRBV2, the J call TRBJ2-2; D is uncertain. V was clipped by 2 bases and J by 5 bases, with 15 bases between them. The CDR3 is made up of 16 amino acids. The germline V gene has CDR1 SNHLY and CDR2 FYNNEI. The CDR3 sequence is CASSESMVFKTGELFF. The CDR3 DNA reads TGTGCCAGCAGTGAATCTATGGTTTTTAAAACCGGGGAGCTGTTTTTT.

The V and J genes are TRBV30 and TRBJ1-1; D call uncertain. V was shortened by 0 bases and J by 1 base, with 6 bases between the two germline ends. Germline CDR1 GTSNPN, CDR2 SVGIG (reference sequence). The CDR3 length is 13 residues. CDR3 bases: TGTGCCTGGAGTGTCAAGGCGAACACTGAAGCTTTCTTT. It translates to CAWSVKANTEAFF. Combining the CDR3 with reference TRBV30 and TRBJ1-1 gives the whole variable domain SQTIHQWPATLVQPVGSPLSLECTVEGTSNPNLYWYRQAAGRGLQLLFYSVGIGQISSEVPQNLSASRPQDRQFILSSKKLLLSDSGFYLCAWSVKANTEAFFGQGTRLTVV.

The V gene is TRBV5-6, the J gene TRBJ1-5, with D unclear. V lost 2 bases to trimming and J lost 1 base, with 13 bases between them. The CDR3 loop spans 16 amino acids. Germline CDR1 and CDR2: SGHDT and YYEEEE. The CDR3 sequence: CASSLMAGRSNQPQHF. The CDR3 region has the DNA TGTGCCAGCAGCTTAATGGCAGGCAGAAGCAATCAGCCCCAGCATTTT.

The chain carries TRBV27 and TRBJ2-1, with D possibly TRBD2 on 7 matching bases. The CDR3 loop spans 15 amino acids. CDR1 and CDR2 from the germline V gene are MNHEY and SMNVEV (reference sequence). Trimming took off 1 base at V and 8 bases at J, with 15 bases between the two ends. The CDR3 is CASSLLAGARHEQFF. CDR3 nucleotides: TGTGCCAGCAGTTTATTGGCGGGGGCCCGGCATGAGCAGTTCTTC.

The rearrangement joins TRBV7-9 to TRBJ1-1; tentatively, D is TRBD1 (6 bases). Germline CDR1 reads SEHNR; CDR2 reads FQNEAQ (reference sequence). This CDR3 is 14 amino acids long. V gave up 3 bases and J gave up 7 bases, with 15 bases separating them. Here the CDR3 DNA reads TGTGCCAGCAGCTTGGGACAAAATTCCGGTGAAGCTTTCTTT. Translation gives CASSLGQNSGEAFF.

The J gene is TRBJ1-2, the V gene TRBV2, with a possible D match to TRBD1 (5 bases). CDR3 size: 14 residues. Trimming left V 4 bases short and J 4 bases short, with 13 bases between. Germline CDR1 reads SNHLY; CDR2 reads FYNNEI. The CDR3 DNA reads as TGTGCCAGCAGTGCTTATCAGGGAACCTATGGCTACACCTTC. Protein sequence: CASSAYQGTYGYTF. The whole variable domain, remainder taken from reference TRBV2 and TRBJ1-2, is EPEVTQTPSHQVTQMGQEVILRCVPISNHLYFYWYRQILGQKVEFLVSFYNNEISEKSEIFDDQFSVERPDGSNFTLKIRSTKLEDSAMYFCASSAYQGTYGYTFGSGTRLTVV.

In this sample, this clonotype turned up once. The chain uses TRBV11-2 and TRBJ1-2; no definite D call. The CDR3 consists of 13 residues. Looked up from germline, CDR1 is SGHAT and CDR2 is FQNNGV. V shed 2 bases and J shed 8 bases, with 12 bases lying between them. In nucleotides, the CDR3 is TGTGCCAGCAGCTTATTTTCGGTTGAGGGCTACACCTTC. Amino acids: CASSLFSVEGYTF. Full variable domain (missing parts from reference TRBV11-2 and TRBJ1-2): EAGVAQSPRYKIIEKRQSVAFWCNPISGHATLYWYQQILGQGPKLLIQFQNNGVVDDSQLPKDRFSAERLKGVDSTLKIQPAKLEDSAVYLCASSLFSVEGYTFGSGTRLTVV.

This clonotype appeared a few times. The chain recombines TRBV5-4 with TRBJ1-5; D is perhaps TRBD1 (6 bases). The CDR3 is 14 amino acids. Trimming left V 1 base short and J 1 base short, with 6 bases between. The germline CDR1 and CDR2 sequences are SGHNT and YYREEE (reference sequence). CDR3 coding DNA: TGTGCCAGCAGCTTGACAGGGAGCAATCAGCCCCAGCATTTT. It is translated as CASSLTGSNQPQHF.

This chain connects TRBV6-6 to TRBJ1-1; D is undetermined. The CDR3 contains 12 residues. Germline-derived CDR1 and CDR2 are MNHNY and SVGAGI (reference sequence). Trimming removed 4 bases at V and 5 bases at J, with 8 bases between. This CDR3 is CASSFGETEAFF. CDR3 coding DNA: TGTGCCAGCAGTTTTGGGGAGACTGAAGCTTTCTTT.

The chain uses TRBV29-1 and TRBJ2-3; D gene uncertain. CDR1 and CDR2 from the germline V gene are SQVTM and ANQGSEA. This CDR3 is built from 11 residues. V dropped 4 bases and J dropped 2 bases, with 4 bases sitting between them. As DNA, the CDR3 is TGCAGCGTTGCTCACACAGATACGCAGTATTTT. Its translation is CSVAHTDTQYF.

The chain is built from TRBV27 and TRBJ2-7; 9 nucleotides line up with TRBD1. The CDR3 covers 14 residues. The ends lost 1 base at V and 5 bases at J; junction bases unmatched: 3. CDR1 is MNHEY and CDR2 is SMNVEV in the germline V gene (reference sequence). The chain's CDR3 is CASSLWDRAHEQYF. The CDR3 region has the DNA TGTGCCAGCAGTTTATGGGACAGGGCCCACGAGCAGTACTTC.

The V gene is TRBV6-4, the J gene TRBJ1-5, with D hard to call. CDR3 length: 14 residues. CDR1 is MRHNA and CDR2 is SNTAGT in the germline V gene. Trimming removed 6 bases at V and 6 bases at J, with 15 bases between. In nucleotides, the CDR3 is TGTGCCAGCAGCGAACAAAGCTCGGGTCAGCCCCAGCATTTT. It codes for CASSEQSSGQPQHF.

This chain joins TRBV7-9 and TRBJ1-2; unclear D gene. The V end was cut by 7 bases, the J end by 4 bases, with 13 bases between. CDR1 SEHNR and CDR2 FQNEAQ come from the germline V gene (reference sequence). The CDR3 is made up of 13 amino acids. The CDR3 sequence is CASTPQISYGYTF. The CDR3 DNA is TGTGCCAGCACCCCCCAGATCTCCTATGGCTACACCTTC. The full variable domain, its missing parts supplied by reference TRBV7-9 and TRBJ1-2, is DTGVSQNPRHKITKRGQNVTFRCDPISEHNRLYWYRQTLGQGPEFLTYFQNEAQLEKSRLLSDRFSAERPKGSFSTLEIQRTEQGDSAMYLCASTPQISYGYTFGSGTRLTVV.

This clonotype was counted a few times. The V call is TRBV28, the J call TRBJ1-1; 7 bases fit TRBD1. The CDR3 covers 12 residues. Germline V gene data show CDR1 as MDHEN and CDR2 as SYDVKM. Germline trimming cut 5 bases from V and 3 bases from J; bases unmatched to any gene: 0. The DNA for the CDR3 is TGTGCCAGCAGTACAGGGGACACTGAAGCTTTCTTT. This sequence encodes CASSTGDTEAFF.

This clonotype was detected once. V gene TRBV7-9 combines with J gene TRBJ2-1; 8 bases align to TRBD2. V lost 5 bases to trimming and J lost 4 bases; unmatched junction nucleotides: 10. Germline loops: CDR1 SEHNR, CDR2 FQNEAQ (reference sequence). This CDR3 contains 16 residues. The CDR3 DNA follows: TGTGCCAGCAGCAACAGCCTCGGGGGGGCGTACAATGAGCAGTTCTTC. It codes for CASSNSLGGAYNEQFF.

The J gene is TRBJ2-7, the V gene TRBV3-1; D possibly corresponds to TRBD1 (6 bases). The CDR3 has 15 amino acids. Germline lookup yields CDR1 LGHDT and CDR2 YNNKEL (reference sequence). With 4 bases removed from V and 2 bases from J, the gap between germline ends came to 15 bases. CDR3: CASSRQGPPTYEQYF. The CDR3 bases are TGTGCCAGCAGCCGCCAGGGGCCGCCAACCTACGAGCAGTACTTC.

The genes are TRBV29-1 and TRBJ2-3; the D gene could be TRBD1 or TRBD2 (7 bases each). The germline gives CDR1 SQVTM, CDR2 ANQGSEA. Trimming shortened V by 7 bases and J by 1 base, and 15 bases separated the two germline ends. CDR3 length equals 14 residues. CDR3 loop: CSGRRGGGTDTQYF. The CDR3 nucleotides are TGCAGCGGTCGCAGGGGGGGCGGCACAGATACGCAGTATTTT.

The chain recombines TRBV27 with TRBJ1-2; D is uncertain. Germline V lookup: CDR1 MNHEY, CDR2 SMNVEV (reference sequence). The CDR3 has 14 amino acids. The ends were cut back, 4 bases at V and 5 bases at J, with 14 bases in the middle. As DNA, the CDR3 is TGTGCCAGCAGTTCGACTAATCAGGCTTATGGCTACACCTTC. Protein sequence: CASSSTNQAYGYTF.

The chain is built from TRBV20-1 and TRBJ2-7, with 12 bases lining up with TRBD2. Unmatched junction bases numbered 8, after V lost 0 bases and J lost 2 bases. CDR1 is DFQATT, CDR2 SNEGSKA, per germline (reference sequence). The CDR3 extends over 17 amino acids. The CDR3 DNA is TGCAGTGCTAGAGATCGTCCTAGCGGGAGGGGGGCCTACGAGCAGTACTTC. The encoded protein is CSARDRPSGRGAYEQYF.

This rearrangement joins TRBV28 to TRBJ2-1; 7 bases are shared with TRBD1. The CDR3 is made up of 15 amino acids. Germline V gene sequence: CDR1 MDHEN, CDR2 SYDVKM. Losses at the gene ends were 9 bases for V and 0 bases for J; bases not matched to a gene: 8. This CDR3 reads CASWDSSSSYNEQFF. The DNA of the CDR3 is TGTGCCAGTTGGGACAGTTCAAGCTCCTACAATGAGCAGTTCTTC.

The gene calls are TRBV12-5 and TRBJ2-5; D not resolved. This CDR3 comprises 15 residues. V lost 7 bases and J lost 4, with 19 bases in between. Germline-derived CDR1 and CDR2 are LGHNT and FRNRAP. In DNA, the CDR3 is TGTGCTAGTGACCCGACCCTAAGGGCATCAGAGACCCAGTACTTC. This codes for CASDPTLRASETQYF.